Detailed here is one T cell receptor beta chain. Its cognate antigen is unknown. The sample belongs to a study of T-cell reconstitution after alpha-beta-depleted transplantation in children. Preparation of the TCRbeta library was carried out with unique molecular identifiers. TCRdb called the PCR reads again in MiXCR, with one record for every CDR3 protein. The data show fewer than 550,000 distinct CDR3 sequences, 11% seen once. The CDR3 consists of 13 residues. Trimming stripped 2 bases from V and 9 bases from J, with 11 bases between. Study observations and caveats: Several hundred rapidly expanded clones from non-depleted graft cells reportedly supplied alpha-beta T cells about two months post-transplant. Some patients' high day-60 TCRbeta diversity was traced to surviving recipient T cells and thymic progenitors. A year post-transplant, T-cell counts and diversity derived mostly from newly produced T cells.

This clonotype was sampled from a female patient aged 2 to 10 who had a stem cell transplant for aplastic anemia, so the T cells may come from the graft donor. The sequenced sample was PBMCs, mostly from graft donor cells, obtained 180 days after TCRalphabeta/CD19-depleted stem cell transplant. This sequence joins TRBV12-3 or TRBV12-4 and TRBJ2-1, with no clear D. Here the CDR3 DNA reads TGTGCCAGCAGTTTAAGCGCGATTAGTGAGCAGTTCTTC. It is translated as CASSLSAISEQFF.